This passage covers 19 T cell receptor beta chains from one sample sequenced in a study of T cells in Graves' hyperthyroidism and ophthalmopathy. RNA transcripts gave rise to amplified TCR beta CDR3 regions. A set of HTBI primers served as the primers for a first-round RT-PCR of the TCR CDR3. TCRdb reprocessed the multiplex PCR reads with MiXCR, giving one entry per CDR3 protein. The sample lists approximately 400,000 distinct CDR3 sequences; around a sixth were seen once. What was sequenced was blood. The origin of the receptors is a woman between 18 and 30 years old with Graves' hyperthyroidism that later progressed to Graves' ophthalmopathy.

The table lists this clonotype with many counts. The V and J genes are TRBV6-1 and TRBJ2-2; no firm D call. Deletions cut 7 bases from V and 1 base from J, with 7 bases between. Germline assignment: CDR1 MNHNS and CDR2 SASEGT. The CDR3 has 13 amino acids. The CDR3 spells CASISENTGELFF. Written as DNA, the CDR3 is TGTGCCAGCATATCGGAGAACACCGGGGAGCTGTTTTTT.

This chain links TRBV29-1 with TRBJ2-7; 7 bases are shared with TRBD2. V lost 5 bases, J lost 7 bases, and 8 bases stayed unmatched. There are 12 residues in the CDR3. Germline V lookup: CDR1 SQVTM, CDR2 ANQGSEA. CDR3 nucleotide sequence: TGCAGCGTTAGTCGGGAGGTACCTGAGCAGTACTTC. Protein: CSVSREVPEQYF.

Ten or more counts support this clonotype. The chain carries TRBV18 and TRBJ1-4; D uncertain. From germline, CDR1 is KGHSH and CDR2 LQKENI. V was cut by 4 bases and J by 7 bases, with 10 bases left in between. There are 13 residues in the CDR3. The CDR3 here is CASSREAGEKLFF. In nucleotides, the CDR3 is TGTGCCAGCTCACGAGAGGCCGGTGAAAAACTGTTTTTT.

Many counts were recorded for this clonotype. The chain combines TRBV28 with TRBJ1-1; possible D gene TRBD1, 5 bases. Per germline, CDR1 MDHEN and CDR2 SYDVKM. CDR3 length equals 15 residues. The V end was cut by 2 bases, the J end by 0 bases, with 10 bases between. CDR3 nucleotides: TGTGCCAGCAGTTTAAGTACAGGTGTGAACACTGAAGCTTTCTTT. Residues: CASSLSTGVNTEAFF.

This chain connects TRBV11-2 to TRBJ2-1; D perhaps matches TRBD1 (6 bases). Germline assignment: CDR1 SGHAT and CDR2 FQNNGV. The CDR3 loop spans 18 amino acids. The V gene lost 2 bases and the J gene lost 8 bases, with 25 bases spanning the gap. DNA of the CDR3: TGTGCCAGCAGCTTATACCCCAAGGGGGAGCGAGTCGGTGATGAGCAGTTCTTC. Its protein product is CASSLYPKGERVGDEQFF. The whole variable domain, remainder taken from reference TRBV11-2 and TRBJ2-1, is EAGVAQSPRYKIIEKRQSVAFWCNPISGHATLYWYQQILGQGPKLLIQFQNNGVVDDSQLPKDRFSAERLKGVDSTLKIQPAKLEDSAVYLCASSLYPKGERVGDEQFFGPGTRLTVL.

The chain recombines TRBV29-1 with TRBJ1-1; a possible D gene is TRBD1 (5 bases). V lost 3 bases and J 4 bases, leaving 12 bases between the germline ends. Germline values: CDR1 SQVTM, CDR2 ANQGSEA. There are 13 residues in the CDR3. The CDR3 here is CSVEEGAGTEAFF. In DNA form, the CDR3 reads TGCAGCGTTGAGGAAGGGGCGGGCACTGAAGCTTTCTTT.

Concerning this clonotype itself: Possible read error: a much larger clone is one base away. V is TRBV27 and J is TRBJ2-5, with D possibly TRBD2 on 6 matching bases. The CDR3 spans 15 residues. Trimming took off 3 bases at V and 3 bases at J, with 14 bases between the two ends. Germline V gene lookup returns CDR1 MNHEY and CDR2 SMNVEV (reference sequence). DNA for the CDR3: TGTGCCAGCAGTTTCGGGGGATCTTCGGAAGAGACCCAGTACTTC. It yields the protein CASSFGGSSEETQYF.

This clonotype appeared many times. The gene calls are TRBV28 and TRBJ2-2; D might be TRBD2 (5 bases). This CDR3 comprises 15 residues. Germline V gene lookup returns CDR1 MDHEN and CDR2 SYDVKM. The V end lost 3 bases, the J end lost 5 bases, and 13 bases lay between the germline ends. The CDR3 sequence is CASSFPLTGTGELFF. The DNA of the CDR3 is TGTGCCAGCAGTTTCCCATTAACGGGGACCGGGGAGCTGTTTTTT.

This clonotype was recorded at least ten times. CDR3 nucleotide sequence: TGCAGTGCCGGGGGACGGTTTCTCAACTACGAGCAGTACTTC. It translates to CSAGGRFLNYEQYF. This sequence joins TRBV20-1 and TRBJ2-7; D is perhaps TRBD2 (6 bases). Per the germline V gene, CDR1 is DFQATT and CDR2 is SNEGSKA (reference sequence). The ends were cut back, 6 bases at V and 3 bases at J, with 18 bases in the middle. This CDR3 comprises 14 residues.

V and J are TRBV7-9 and TRBJ2-2, with 12 bases aligning to TRBD2. The CDR3 totals 17 residues. Germline V gene data show CDR1 as SEHNR and CDR2 as FQNEAQ (reference sequence). V shed 2 bases and J 10 bases; nucleotides not matched to a gene: 11. The CDR3 sequence: CASSLPSGRASDQELFF. The CDR3 DNA follows: TGTGCCAGCAGCTTACCTAGCGGGAGGGCCTCAGATCAGGAGCTGTTTTTT.

This clonotype was observed many times. The rearrangement links TRBV18 to TRBJ2-1; 9 nucleotides agree with TRBD1. The germline CDR1 and CDR2 sequences are KGHSH and LQKENI. V gave up 4 bases and J gave up 6 bases; unmatched junction bases: 4. The CDR3 spans 14 residues. The CDR3 sequence is CASSRTGVGNEQFF. DNA for the CDR3: TGTGCCAGCTCACGGACAGGGGTGGGCAATGAGCAGTTCTTC.

The sample holds many counts of this clonotype. This chain links TRBV7-3 with TRBJ2-1; 7 positions agree with TRBD2. Unmatched junction bases numbered 6, after V lost 4 bases and J lost 6 bases. The CDR3 covers 14 residues. CDR1 and CDR2 from the germline V gene are SGHTA and FQGTGA. The CDR3 DNA reads as TGTGCCAGCAGCTCTGCCGGGACTATCAATGAGCAGTTCTTC. It encodes CASSSAGTINEQFF.

Details on this clonotype: A junction end diverges from the germline sequence, so it may reflect a read error. This chain uses TRBV2 with TRBJ1-1; D is ambiguous. Germline V CDR1 and CDR2: SNHLY, FYNNEI. This CDR3 contains 15 residues. The CDR3 is CASRSLLGLNTEAFF. CDR3 DNA sequence: TGTGCCAGCAGATCCCTTTTAGGCCTGAACACTGAAGCCTTCTTT.

A few counts support this clonotype. The J gene is TRBJ1-5, the V gene TRBV2; 11 positions match TRBD1. The CDR3 spans 14 residues. The germline CDR1 and CDR2 sequences are SNHLY and FYNNEI. With 7 bases clipped from V and 3 bases from J, the junction kept 2 bases outside the gene matches. CDR3 coding DNA: TGTGCCAGCACGGACAGGGGGCTCAATCAGCCCCAGCATTTT. This codes for CASTDRGLNQPQHF.

This clonotype was observed a handful of times. A much larger clone differs by one base, so this may be a read error. The chain carries TRBV6-1 and TRBJ2-7, with 12 positions matching TRBD1. The CDR3 length is 14 residues. Germline assignment: CDR1 MNHNS and CDR2 SASEGT. Germline trimming cut 6 bases from V and 5 bases from J; bases unmatched to any gene: 5. This chain's CDR3 is CASRAGTGGHEQYF. The CDR3 DNA follows: TGTGCCAGCAGAGCCGGGACAGGGGGCCACGAGCAGTACTTC.

This rearrangement joins TRBV5-5 to TRBJ2-1, with unresolved D. This CDR3 spans 14 amino acids. Germline V gene lookup returns CDR1 SGHKS and CDR2 YYEKEE (reference sequence). Trimming shortened V by 0 bases and J by 10 bases, and 14 bases separated the two germline ends. The CDR3 is CASSLDVSGLEQFF. The CDR3 bases are TGTGCCAGCAGCTTGGACGTTTCTGGTCTAGAGCAGTTCTTC.

The CDR3 here is CSARERDWNEQFF. The CDR3 region has the DNA TGCAGTGCTAGGGAGCGGGACTGGAATGAGCAGTTCTTC. The chain combines TRBV20-1 with TRBJ2-1; 7 positions match TRBD2. The CDR3 contains 13 residues. Germline assignment: CDR1 DFQATT and CDR2 SNEGSKA (reference sequence). The junction had 6 bases not matched to a gene; V was cut back by 3 bases and J by 7 bases.

This clonotype was detected ten times or more. The CDR3 DNA reads TGTGCCAGCAGCGTAGCGGCGGGAGCGGTCGCGAACACCGGGGAGCTGTTTTTT. This encodes CASSVAAGAVANTGELFF. The rearrangement uses TRBV9 and TRBJ2-2, with 7 bases identical to TRBD2. Losses at the gene ends were 0 bases for V and 0 bases for J; bases not matched to a gene: 8. Germline V gives CDR1 SGDLS, CDR2 YYNGEE. The CDR3 totals 18 residues.

The chain carries TRBV20-1 and TRBJ2-1; 11 nucleotides line up with TRBD2. V shed 5 bases, J shed 4 bases, and the junction held 4 bases outside the gene matches. The CDR3 runs 14 residues. From germline, CDR1 is DFQATT and CDR2 SNEGSKA (reference sequence). CDR3 sequence (DNA): TGCAGTGCTCCTTGGACTAGCGGGTACAATGAGCAGTTCTTC. This gives the protein CSAPWTSGYNEQFF.